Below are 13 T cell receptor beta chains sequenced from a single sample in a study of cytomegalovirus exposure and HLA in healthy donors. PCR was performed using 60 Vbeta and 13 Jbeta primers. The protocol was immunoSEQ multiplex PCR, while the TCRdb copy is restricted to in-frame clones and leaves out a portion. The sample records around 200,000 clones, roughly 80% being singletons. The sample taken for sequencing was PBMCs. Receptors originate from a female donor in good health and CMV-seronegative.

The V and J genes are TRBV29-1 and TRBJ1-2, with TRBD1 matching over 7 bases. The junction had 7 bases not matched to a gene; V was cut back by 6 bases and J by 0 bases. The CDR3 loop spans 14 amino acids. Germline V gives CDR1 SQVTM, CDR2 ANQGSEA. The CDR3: CSVAAGTANYGYTF. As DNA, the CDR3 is TGCAGCGTCGCCGCGGGGACAGCTAACTATGGCTACACCTTC.

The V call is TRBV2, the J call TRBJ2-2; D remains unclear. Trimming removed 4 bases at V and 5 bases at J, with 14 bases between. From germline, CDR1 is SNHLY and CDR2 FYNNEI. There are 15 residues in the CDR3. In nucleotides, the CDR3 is TGTGCCAGCAGTGCTGCAGGTGCGTCGACCGGGGAGCTGTTTTTT. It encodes CASSAAGASTGELFF.

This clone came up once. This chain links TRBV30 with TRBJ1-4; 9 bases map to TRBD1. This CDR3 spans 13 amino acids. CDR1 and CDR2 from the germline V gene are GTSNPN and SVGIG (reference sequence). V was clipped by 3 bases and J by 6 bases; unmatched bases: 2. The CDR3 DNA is TGTGCCTGGAGCACAGGGGGCTATGAAAAACTGTTTTTT. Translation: CAWSTGGYEKLFF.

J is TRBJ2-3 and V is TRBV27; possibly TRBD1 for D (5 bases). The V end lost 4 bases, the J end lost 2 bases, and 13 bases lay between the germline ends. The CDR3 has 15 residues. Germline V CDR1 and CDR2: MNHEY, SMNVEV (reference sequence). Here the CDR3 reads CASSSQGTPTDTQYF. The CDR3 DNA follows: TGTGCCAGCAGTTCCCAGGGAACCCCCACAGATACGCAGTATTTT.

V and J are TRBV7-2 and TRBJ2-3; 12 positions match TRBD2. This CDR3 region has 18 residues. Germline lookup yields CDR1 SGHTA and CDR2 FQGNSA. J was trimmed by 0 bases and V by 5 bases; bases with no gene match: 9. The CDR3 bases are TGTGCCAGCAGCCCAGCCGGACTAGCGGGGCATAGCACAGATACGCAGTATTTT. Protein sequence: CASSPAGLAGHSTDTQYF.

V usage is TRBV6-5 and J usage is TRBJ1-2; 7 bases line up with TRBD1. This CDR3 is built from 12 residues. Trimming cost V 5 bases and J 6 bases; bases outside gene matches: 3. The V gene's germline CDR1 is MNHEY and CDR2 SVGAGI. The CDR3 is CASSLQGDGYTF. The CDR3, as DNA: TGTGCCAGCAGTCTCCAGGGGGATGGCTACACCTTC.

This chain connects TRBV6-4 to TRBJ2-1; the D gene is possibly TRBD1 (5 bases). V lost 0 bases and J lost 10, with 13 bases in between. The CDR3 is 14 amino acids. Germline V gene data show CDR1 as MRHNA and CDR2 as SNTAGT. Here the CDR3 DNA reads TGTGCCAGCAGTGACTCGCCAGGGTTCTACGAGCAGTTCTTC. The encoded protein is CASSDSPGFYEQFF.

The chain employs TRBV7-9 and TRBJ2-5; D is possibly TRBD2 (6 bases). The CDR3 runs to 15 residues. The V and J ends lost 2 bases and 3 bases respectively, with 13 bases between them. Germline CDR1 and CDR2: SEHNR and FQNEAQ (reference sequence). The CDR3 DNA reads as TGTGCCAGCAGCTTAAGAACTAGCAATGAAGAGACCCAGTACTTC. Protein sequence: CASSLRTSNEETQYF.

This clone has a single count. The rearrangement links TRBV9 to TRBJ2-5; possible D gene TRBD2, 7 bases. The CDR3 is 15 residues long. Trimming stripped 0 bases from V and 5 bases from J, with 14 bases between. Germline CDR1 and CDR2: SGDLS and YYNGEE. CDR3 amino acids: CASSVGGGGWETQYF. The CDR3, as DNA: TGTGCCAGCAGCGTAGGCGGCGGGGGCTGGGAGACCCAGTACTTC. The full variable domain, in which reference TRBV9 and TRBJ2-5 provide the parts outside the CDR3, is DSGVTQTPKHLITATGQRVTLRCSPRSGDLSVYWYQQSLDQGLQFLIQYYNGEERAKGNILERFSAQQFPDLHSELNLSSLELGDSALYFCASSVGGGGWETQYFGPGTRLLVL.

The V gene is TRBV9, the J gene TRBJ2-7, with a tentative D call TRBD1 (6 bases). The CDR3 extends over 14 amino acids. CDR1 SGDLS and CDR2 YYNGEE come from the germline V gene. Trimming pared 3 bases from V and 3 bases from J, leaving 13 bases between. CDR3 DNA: TGTGCCAGCAGCGCTCGACAGGAGAGCTACGAGCAGTACTTC. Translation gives CASSARQESYEQYF. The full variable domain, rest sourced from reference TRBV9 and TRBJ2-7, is DSGVTQTPKHLITATGQRVTLRCSPRSGDLSVYWYQQSLDQGLQFLIQYYNGEERAKGNILERFSAQQFPDLHSELNLSSLELGDSALYFCASSARQESYEQYFGPGTRLTVT.

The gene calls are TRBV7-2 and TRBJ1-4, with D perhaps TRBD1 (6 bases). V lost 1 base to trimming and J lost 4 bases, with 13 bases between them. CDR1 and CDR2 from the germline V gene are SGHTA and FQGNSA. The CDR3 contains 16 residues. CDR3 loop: CASSLGQGTLNEKLFF. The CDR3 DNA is TGTGCCAGCAGCTTAGGGCAGGGGACCCTTAATGAAAAACTGTTTTTT.

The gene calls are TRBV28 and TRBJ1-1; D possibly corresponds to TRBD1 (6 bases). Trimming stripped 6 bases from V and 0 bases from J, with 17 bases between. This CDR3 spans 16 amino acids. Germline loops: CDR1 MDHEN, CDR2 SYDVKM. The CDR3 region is CASRPTGSGMNTEAFF. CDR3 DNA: TGTGCCAGCAGGCCTACAGGGTCGGGAATGAACACTGAAGCTTTCTTT. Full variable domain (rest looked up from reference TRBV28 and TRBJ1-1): DVKVTQSSRYLVKRTGEKVFLECVQDMDHENMFWYRQDPGLGLRLIYFSYDVKMKEKGDIPEGYSVSREKKERFSLILESASTNQTSMYLCASRPTGSGMNTEAFFGQGTRLTVV.

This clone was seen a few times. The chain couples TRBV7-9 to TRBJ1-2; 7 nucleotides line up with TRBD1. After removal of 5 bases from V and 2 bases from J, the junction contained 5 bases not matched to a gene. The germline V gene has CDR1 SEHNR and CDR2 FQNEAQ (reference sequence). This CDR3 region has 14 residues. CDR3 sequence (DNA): TGTGCCAGCAGCGGGGGACAGAGGAACTATGGCTACACCTTC. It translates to CASSGGQRNYGYTF.